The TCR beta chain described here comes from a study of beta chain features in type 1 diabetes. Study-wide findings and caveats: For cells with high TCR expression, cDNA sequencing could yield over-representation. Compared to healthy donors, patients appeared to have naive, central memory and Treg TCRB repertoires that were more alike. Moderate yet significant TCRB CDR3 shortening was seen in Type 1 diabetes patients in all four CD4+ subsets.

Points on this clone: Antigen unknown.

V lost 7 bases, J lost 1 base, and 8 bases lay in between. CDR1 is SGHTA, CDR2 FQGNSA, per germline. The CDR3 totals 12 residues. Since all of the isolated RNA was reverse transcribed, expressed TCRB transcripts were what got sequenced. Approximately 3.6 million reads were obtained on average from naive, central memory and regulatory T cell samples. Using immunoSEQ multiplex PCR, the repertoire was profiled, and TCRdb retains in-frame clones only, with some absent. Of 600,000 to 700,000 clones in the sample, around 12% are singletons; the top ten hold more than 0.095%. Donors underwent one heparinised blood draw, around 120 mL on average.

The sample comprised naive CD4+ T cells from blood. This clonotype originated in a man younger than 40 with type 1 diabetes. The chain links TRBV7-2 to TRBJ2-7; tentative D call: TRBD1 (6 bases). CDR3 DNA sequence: TGTGCCAGCATAGGGGGTTCCTACGAGCAGTACTTC. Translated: CASIGGSYEQYF.